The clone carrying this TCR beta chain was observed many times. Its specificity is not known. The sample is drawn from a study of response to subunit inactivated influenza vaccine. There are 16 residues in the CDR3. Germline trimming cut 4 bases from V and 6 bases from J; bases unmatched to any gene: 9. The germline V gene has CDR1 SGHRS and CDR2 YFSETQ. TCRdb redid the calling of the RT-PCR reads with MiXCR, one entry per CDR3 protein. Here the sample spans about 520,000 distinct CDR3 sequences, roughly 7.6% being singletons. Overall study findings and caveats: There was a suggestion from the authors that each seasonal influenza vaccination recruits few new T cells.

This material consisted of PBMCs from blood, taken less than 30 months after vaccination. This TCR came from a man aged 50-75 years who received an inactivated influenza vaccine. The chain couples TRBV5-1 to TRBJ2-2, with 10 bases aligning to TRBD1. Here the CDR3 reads CASSPRDRGFPGELFF. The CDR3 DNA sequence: TGCGCCAGCAGCCCCCGGGACAGGGGATTTCCCGGGGAGCTGTTTTTT.